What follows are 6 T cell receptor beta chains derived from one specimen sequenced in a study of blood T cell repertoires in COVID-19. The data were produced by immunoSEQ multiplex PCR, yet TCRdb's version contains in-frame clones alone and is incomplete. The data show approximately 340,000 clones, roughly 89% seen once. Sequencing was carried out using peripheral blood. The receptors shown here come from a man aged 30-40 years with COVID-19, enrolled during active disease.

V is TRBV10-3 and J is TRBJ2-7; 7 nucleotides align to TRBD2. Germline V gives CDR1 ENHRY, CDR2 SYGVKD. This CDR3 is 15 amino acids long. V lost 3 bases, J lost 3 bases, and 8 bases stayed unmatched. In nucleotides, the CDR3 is TGTGCCATCAGTGATCCTCTTGGACTAGGCTACGAGCAGTACTTC. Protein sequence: CAISDPLGLGYEQYF.

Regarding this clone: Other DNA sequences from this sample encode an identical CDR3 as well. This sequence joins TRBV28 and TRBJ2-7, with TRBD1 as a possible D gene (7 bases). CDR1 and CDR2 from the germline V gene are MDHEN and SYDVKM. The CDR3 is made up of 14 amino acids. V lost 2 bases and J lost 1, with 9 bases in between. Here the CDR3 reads CASSLQGGSYEQYF. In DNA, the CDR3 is TGTGCCAGCAGTTTACAGGGGGGATCCTACGAGCAGTACTTC.

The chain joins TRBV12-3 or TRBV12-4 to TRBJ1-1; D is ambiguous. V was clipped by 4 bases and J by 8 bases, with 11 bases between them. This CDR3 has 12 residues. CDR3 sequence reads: CASSYTEPEAFF. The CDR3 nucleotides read TGTGCCAGCAGTTATACAGAACCCGAAGCTTTCTTT.

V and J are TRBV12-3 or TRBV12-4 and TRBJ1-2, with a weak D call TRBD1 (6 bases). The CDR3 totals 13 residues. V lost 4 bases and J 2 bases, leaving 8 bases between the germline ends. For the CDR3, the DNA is TGTGCCAGCAGTTCACAGGGAAACTATGGCTACACCTTC. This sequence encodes CASSSQGNYGYTF.

CDR3 loop: CASSPQGVGNTIYF. The CDR3 nucleotides read TGTGCCAGCAGCCCACAGGGGGTTGGAAACACCATATATTTT. The chain has TRBV7-2 and TRBJ1-3, with 8 bases fitting TRBD1. V lost 5 bases, J lost 3 bases, and 3 bases stayed unmatched. Per the germline V gene, CDR1 is SGHTA and CDR2 is FQGNSA. This CDR3 has 14 amino acids.

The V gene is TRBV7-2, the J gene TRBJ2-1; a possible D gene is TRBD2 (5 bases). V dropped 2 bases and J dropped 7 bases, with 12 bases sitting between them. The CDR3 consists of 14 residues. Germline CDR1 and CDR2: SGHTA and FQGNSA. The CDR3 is CASSLSVSGNEQFF. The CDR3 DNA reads TGTGCCAGCAGCTTAAGCGTCTCGGGGAATGAGCAGTTCTTC. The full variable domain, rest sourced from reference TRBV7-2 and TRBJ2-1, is GAGVSQSPSNKVTEKGKDVELRCDPISGHTALYWYRQSLGQGLEFLIYFQGNSAPDKSGLPSDRFSAERTGGSVSTLTIQRTQQEDSAVYLCASSLSVSGNEQFFGPGTRLTVL.